This TCR beta chain was retrieved from a study of T cells in Graves' hyperthyroidism and ophthalmopathy. This clonotype was counted ten times or more. The source material, RNA transcripts, was used to amplify TCR beta CDR3 regions. Using the HTBI primer set, a first-round RT-PCR was run on the TCR CDR3. Each CDR3 protein gets one entry after TCRdb re-called the multiplex PCR reads with MiXCR. The sample has 400,000 to 500,000 distinct CDR3 sequences; 12% to 15% are singletons. The CDR3 extends over 15 amino acids. Germline V CDR1 and CDR2: MDHEN, SYDVKM. Trimming shortened V by 5 bases and J by 7 bases, and 21 bases separated the two germline ends.

V usage is TRBV28 and J usage is TRBJ2-7; possibly TRBD1 or TRBD2 for D (5 bases each). The sequenced sample was blood. The sequence was obtained from a woman younger than 35 with Graves' hyperthyroidism. The CDR3 region is CASSSPQGAWEEQYF. CDR3 bases: TGTGCCAGCAGTAGTCCGCAGGGAGCATGGGAGGAGCAGTACTTC.